The 4 T cell receptor beta chains below all came from one sample that was sequenced in a study of blood T cell repertoires in COVID-19. The table came from immunoSEQ multiplex PCR; TCRdb's copy has only in-frame clones and leaves some out. The sample yields about 22,000 clones, 90% seen once. Specimen: peripheral blood. The receptors originated from a man aged 65-85 years with acute or convalescent COVID-19.

The rearrangement joins TRBV5-1 to TRBJ2-3; 8 bases fit TRBD1. CDR3 length equals 15 residues. Germline CDR1 SGHRS, CDR2 YFSETQ. Trimming cost V 1 base and J 5 bases; bases outside gene matches: 6. The CDR3 DNA sequence: TGCGCCAGCAGCTTGTCAGGCAGGGGGCAAGATACGCAGTATTTT. It encodes CASSLSGRGQDTQYF.

This clone occurred a few times. The chain carries TRBV9 and TRBJ1-3; 7 positions match TRBD1. J gave up 4 bases and V 4 bases, and 5 bases lay outside the gene matches. CDR1 SGDLS and CDR2 YYNGEE come from the germline V gene. The CDR3 covers 14 residues. The CDR3 DNA follows: TGTGCCAGCAGCTTCAGGACAGGCGGAAACACCATATATTTT. This codes for CASSFRTGGNTIYF.

This clone came up a few times. CDR3 residues: CATSIPTVSTEAFF. The CDR3 DNA is TGTGCCACCAGTATCCCCACGGTGTCGACTGAAGCTTTCTTT. V is TRBV19 and J is TRBJ1-1; D is uncertain. Germline CDR1 is LNHDA and CDR2 is SQIVND (reference sequence). The V gene lost 10 bases and the J gene lost 5 bases, with 20 bases spanning the gap. This CDR3 is built from 14 residues.

The chain recombines TRBV3-1 (or the pseudogene TRBV3-2) with TRBJ1-3, with D maybe TRBD1 (5 bases). The CDR3 spans 15 residues. V lost 2 bases and J lost 0, with 8 bases in between. Per the germline V gene, CDR1 is LGHDT and CDR2 is YNNKEL (reference sequence). The CDR3 loop reads CASSQTGTSGNTIYF. The CDR3 nucleotides are TGTGCCAGCAGCCAAACAGGAACCTCTGGAAACACCATATATTTT.